These 25 T cell receptor beta chains originate from one sample sequenced in a study of cytomegalovirus exposure and HLA in healthy donors. The PCR ran on 60 Vbeta and 13 Jbeta primers. Sequencing used immunoSEQ multiplex PCR; TCRdb keeps in-frame clones, though not all of them. Its table lists under 75,000 clones. Input material: PBMCs. These receptors came from a female donor in good health and CMV-seropositive.

The chain has TRBV30 and TRBJ2-4; TRBD2 aligns across 9 bases. CDR3 length: 19 amino acids. Trimming cost V 0 bases and J 7 bases; bases outside gene matches: 19. Germline V CDR1 and CDR2: GTSNPN, SVGIG (reference sequence). The CDR3 DNA is TGTGCCTGGAGTGTACGGGGCGGGGGGGCTTTACGTGTCTCGAACATTCAGTACTTC. Translation gives CAWSVRGGGALRVSNIQYF.

This chain connects TRBV5-5 to TRBJ1-2; TRBD1 aligns across 8 bases. The CDR3 loop spans 14 amino acids. With V trimmed by 4 bases and J by 2 bases, 4 bases remained unmatched. Germline values: CDR1 SGHKS, CDR2 YYEKEE (reference sequence). The CDR3 sequence: CASSRRTGNYGYTF. The CDR3, as DNA: TGTGCCAGCAGCAGAAGGACAGGGAACTATGGCTACACCTTC.

The chain employs TRBV28 and TRBJ1-5; TRBD1 might be the D (5 bases). Germline CDR1 reads MDHEN; CDR2 reads SYDVKM. The CDR3 sequence is 17 residues long. Trimming removed 5 bases at V and 0 bases at J, with 17 bases between. The CDR3 sequence: CASSRLLRDYSNQPQHF. The CDR3 coding sequence is TGTGCCAGCAGTCGACTTCTGCGGGACTATAGCAATCAGCCCCAGCATTTT.

This chain joins TRBV7-8 and TRBJ1-3, with 9 bases fitting TRBD1. Trimming took 5 bases from V and 0 from J; bases not matched to a gene: 11. The CDR3 consists of 18 residues. The germline gives CDR1 SGHVS, CDR2 FQNEAQ. The CDR3 spells CASSRLRGQGRSGNTIYF. The CDR3 region has the DNA TGTGCCAGCAGCCGGCTCCGGGGACAGGGCCGCTCTGGAAACACCATATATTTT.

J is TRBJ2-1 and V is TRBV18; 9 bases fit TRBD1. The CDR3 loop spans 15 amino acids. J gave up 8 bases and V 2 bases, and 7 bases lay outside the gene matches. The germline gives CDR1 KGHSH, CDR2 LQKENI. For the CDR3, the DNA is TGTGCCAGCTCACCAGCAGGACAGGGGCTCGATGAGCAGTTCTTC. Translation: CASSPAGQGLDEQFF.

V usage is TRBV4-1 and J usage is TRBJ2-7, with 7 nucleotides matching TRBD2. Trimming at V came to 4 bases and at J to 6 bases, leaving 30 bases not matched to a gene. The CDR3 contains 21 residues. Germline CDR1 and CDR2: MGHRA and YSYEKL. The CDR3 DNA is TGCGCCAGCAGCCGTAGGGGAGGGCCGGGTTTTTTGGAGCGGGTGACCTCCGAGCAGTACTTC. It translates to CASSRRGGPGFLERVTSEQYF.

The rearrangement links TRBV28 to TRBJ1-2; TRBD1 agrees at 7 bases. Germline V lookup: CDR1 MDHEN, CDR2 SYDVKM. The CDR3 consists of 13 residues. Trimming at V came to 6 bases and at J to 3 bases, leaving 4 bases not matched to a gene. Here the CDR3 reads CASRHGQDYGYTF. CDR3 sequence (DNA): TGTGCCAGCAGACACGGACAGGACTATGGCTACACCTTC.

The chain recombines TRBV10-3 with TRBJ1-2; no clear D. Per germline, CDR1 ENHRY and CDR2 SYGVKD. The ends were cut back, 0 bases at V and 7 bases at J, with 9 bases in the middle. This CDR3 has 13 amino acids. The DNA of the CDR3 is TGTGCCATCAGTGAGTCCGGGTTCGGTGGCTACACCTTC. This translates into CAISESGFGGYTF.

The genes are TRBV28 and TRBJ1-2; D unresolved. CDR3 size: 12 residues. Germline V gene data show CDR1 as MDHEN and CDR2 as SYDVKM. Trimming left V 3 bases short and J 8 bases short, with 10 bases between. CDR3 loop: CASSFNMVGYTF. CDR3 sequence (DNA): TGTGCCAGCAGTTTCAACATGGTCGGCTACACCTTC.

The gene calls are TRBV5-1 and TRBJ2-2, with no clear D. The germline CDR1 and CDR2 sequences are SGHRS and YFSETQ. V lost 0 bases to trimming and J lost 6 bases, with 12 bases between them. CDR3 size: 15 residues. The CDR3 is CASSLEATRSGELFF. The CDR3 region has the DNA TGCGCCAGCAGCTTGGAAGCAACCCGGTCCGGGGAGCTGTTTTTT.

The chain links TRBV27 to TRBJ1-1, with 10 bases fitting TRBD1. V lost 0 bases and J lost 5; bases outside the gene matches: 6. The CDR3 contains 16 residues. Germline CDR1 reads MNHEY; CDR2 reads SMNVEV (reference sequence). The CDR3 nucleotides are TGTGCCAGCAGTTTATCGGGACAGGGGTTGAGGACTGAAGCTTTCTTT. Translated, it gives CASSLSGQGLRTEAFF.

The V gene is TRBV9, the J gene TRBJ2-2, with D perhaps matching TRBD2 (6 bases). The germline V gene encodes CDR1 SGDLS and CDR2 YYNGEE. This CDR3 comprises 16 residues. Trimming removed 4 bases at V and 4 bases at J, with 17 bases between. The CDR3 loop reads CASSPPSGLLTGELFF. The CDR3 bases are TGTGCCAGCAGCCCACCCAGCGGGCTCCTCACCGGGGAGCTGTTTTTT.

The chain is built from TRBV4-1 and TRBJ1-3; D might be TRBD1 (5 bases). Germline lookup yields CDR1 MGHRA and CDR2 YSYEKL. The CDR3 extends over 17 amino acids. The ends were cut back, 6 bases at V and 1 base at J, with 19 bases in the middle. The CDR3 DNA reads as TGCGCCAGCAGGGTGGGGGGGGTGGCCCTATCTGGAAACACCATATATTTT. It translates to CASRVGGVALSGNTIYF.

The chain couples TRBV5-1 to TRBJ1-1; possible D gene TRBD1, 5 bases. Germline loops: CDR1 SGHRS, CDR2 YFSETQ. V was cut by 4 bases and J by 11 bases, with 21 bases left in between. The CDR3 totals 14 residues. The CDR3: CASSQAPGLGYAFF. The CDR3 DNA reads TGCGCCAGCAGCCAAGCGCCAGGGTTGGGATATGCTTTCTTT.

This chain uses TRBV18 with TRBJ1-6, with 11 bases matching TRBD1. Losses at the gene ends were 3 bases for V and 7 bases for J; bases not matched to a gene: 8. The CDR3 has 17 amino acids. CDR1 is KGHSH, CDR2 LQKENI, per germline. CDR3 sequence reads: CASSPFAGTGGNSPLHF. The CDR3, as DNA: TGTGCCAGCTCACCCTTTGCTGGGACAGGGGGAAATTCACCCCTCCACTTT.

The V gene is TRBV7-9, the J gene TRBJ1-4; TRBD1 might be the D (5 bases). Germline V CDR1 and CDR2: SEHNR, FQNEAQ (reference sequence). V was shortened by 4 bases and J by 4 bases, with 19 bases between the two germline ends. The CDR3 loop spans 17 amino acids. The CDR3, as DNA: TGTGCCAGCAGCTCCGGACAAAGCTCGGTGGATAATGAAAAACTGTTTTTT. Its protein product is CASSSGQSSVDNEKLFF. The full variable domain, rest sourced from reference TRBV7-9 and TRBJ1-4, is DTGVSQNPRHKITKRGQNVTFRCDPISEHNRLYWYRQTLGQGPEFLTYFQNEAQLEKSRLLSDRFSAERPKGSFSTLEIQRTEQGDSAMYLCASSSGQSSVDNEKLFFGSGTQLSVL.

The chain recombines TRBV6-1 with TRBJ2-2; possible D gene TRBD1, 5 bases. The CDR3 spans 17 residues. The germline gives CDR1 MNHNS, CDR2 SASEGT. V lost 3 bases to trimming and J lost 6 bases, with 20 bases between them. The CDR3 sequence is CASSELSTGDNAGELFF. The CDR3 DNA reads TGTGCCAGCAGTGAGTTGTCCACAGGTGATAATGCCGGGGAGCTGTTTTTT.

This chain joins TRBV30 and TRBJ2-6; unclear D gene. With 2 bases removed from V and 0 bases from J, the gap between germline ends came to 8 bases. Germline CDR1 and CDR2: GTSNPN and SVGIG (reference sequence). The CDR3 loop spans 15 amino acids. CDR3 coding DNA: TGTGCCTGGAGTCTCGGTATCTCTGGGGCCAACGTCCTGACTTTC. Its protein is CAWSLGISGANVLTF.

The chain carries TRBV4-3 and TRBJ1-5; 8 bases line up with TRBD1. Germline lookup yields CDR1 LGHNA and CDR2 YSLEER. The CDR3 runs 15 residues. V lost 1 base to trimming and J lost 5 bases; unmatched junction nucleotides: 4. Here the CDR3 reads CASSQGTGKDQPQHF. In DNA, the CDR3 is TGCGCCAGCAGCCAAGGGACAGGGAAGGATCAGCCCCAGCATTTT.

V is TRBV5-1 and J is TRBJ1-4; the match to TRBD1 covers 7 bases. CDR3 size: 14 residues. Germline loops: CDR1 SGHRS, CDR2 YFSETQ. V gave up 4 bases and J gave up 8 bases; unmatched junction bases: 8. The CDR3 sequence: CASSEGQQGEKLFF. In nucleotides, the CDR3 is TGCGCCAGCAGCGAGGGACAACAGGGGGAAAAACTGTTTTTT.

A note on this clone: Germline and junction disagree at one end, which may indicate a read error. V gene TRBV7-9 combines with J gene TRBJ2-7, with a tentative D call TRBD1 (5 bases). CDR3 length: 13 amino acids. In germline, CDR1 is SEHNR, CDR2 FQNEAQ (reference sequence). Written as DNA, the CDR3 is TGTGCCAGCAGCTTAGGGGCAGGGCAGACGATAGGCTTC. Translation gives CASSLGAGQTIGF.

The rearrangement uses TRBV7-3 and TRBJ2-2; 8 positions match TRBD1. Germline loops: CDR1 SGHTA, CDR2 FQGTGA. V dropped 4 bases and J dropped 2; count of bases not matched to a gene: 9. CDR3 size: 17 residues. This chain's CDR3 is CASSSEPQGGNTGELFF. CDR3 sequence (DNA): TGTGCCAGCAGCTCCGAACCACAGGGGGGAAACACCGGGGAGCTGTTTTTT.

V usage is TRBV12-2 and J usage is TRBJ2-2; TRBD2, as called in the table, went unchecked against the DNA. TRBV12-2 is labeled a pseudogene. The CDR3 runs to 18 residues. CDR3 nucleotide sequence: TGTGCAAGTCGCCCTCGGACTAGCTCCCGCCGCCGCACCGGGGAGCTGTTTTTT. This gives the protein CASRPRTSSRRRTGELFF.

For the CDR3, the DNA is TGTGCCAGCAGCGTAAGTGGGGACAGGGGTGAAGCTTTCTTT. Translating it yields CASSVSGDRGEAFF. The chain has TRBV9 and TRBJ1-1; TRBD1 matches at 10 bases. Germline V lookup: CDR1 SGDLS, CDR2 YYNGEE. This CDR3 has 14 residues. After removal of 1 base from V and 7 bases from J, the junction contained 4 bases not matched to a gene.

The chain links TRBV30 to TRBJ1-1; D unclear. This CDR3 spans 13 amino acids. Per the germline V gene, CDR1 is GTSNPN and CDR2 is SVGIG (reference sequence). The V gene lost 6 bases and the J gene lost 3 bases, with 14 bases spanning the gap. The CDR3 region has the DNA TGTGCCTGTCAAGGACTGACGGACACTGAAGCTTTCTTT. Translated: CACQGLTDTEAFF.